In its sample, the clone carrying this T cell receptor (beta chain) was seen once. Its antigen is still unknown. The data were obtained in a study of CD8 T cells in Susac syndrome. Study findings and constraints: It was acknowledged in the study that its TCR sequencing and HLA analysis involved a relatively small number of individuals.

Reverse transcription of roughly 0.5 to 1 ug RNA was performed with random hexamers. Amplification of TCR beta CDR3 used immunoSEQ multiplex PCR across 54 Vbeta and 13 Jbeta. Each CDR3 protein is one row after TCRdb ran MiXCR on the immunoSEQ multiplex PCR reads. The data contain approximately 220,000 distinct CDR3 sequences, 80% to 95% of them seen just once; the ten biggest clones take up approximately 0.13%. The sequence came from a human donor with multiple sclerosis. The sequenced material came from CD8+ T cells from PBMCs.

Written as DNA, the CDR3 is TGTGCCAGCAGCTCGGGACAGATGTACGAGCAGTACTTC. Encoded protein: CASSSGQMYEQYF. The rearrangement joins TRBV7-9 to TRBJ2-7; 7 nucleotides line up with TRBD1. CDR1 and CDR2 (germline): SEHNR, FQNEAQ (reference sequence). This CDR3 contains 13 residues. V was clipped by 4 bases and J by 4 bases; unmatched bases: 4.